This paragraph reports one TCR beta chain. Bulk CD8+ and CD4+ cells came from magnetic negative isolation; CD8+ TEMRA by FACS. The data belong to a study of CD8 T cells in Susac syndrome. RNA in amounts of about 0.5 to 1 ug was reverse transcribed with random hexamers. The TCR beta CDR3 was amplified by immunoSEQ multiplex PCR across 54 Vbeta, 13 Jbeta. MiXCR, applied by TCRdb to the immunoSEQ multiplex PCR reads, yields one record per CDR3 protein. This sample yields over 150,000 distinct CDR3 sequences, of which about 94% are seen a single time; approximately 0.09% belongs to the top ten. The CDR3 loop spans 16 amino acids. Trimming stripped 0 bases from V and 5 bases from J, with 16 bases between. CDR1 and CDR2 from the germline V gene are KGHSH and LQKENI.

The chain is built from TRBV18 and TRBJ2-5; tentatively, D is TRBD1 or TRBD2 (6 bases each). Sequenced input: CD4+ T cells from PBMCs. The TCR comes from a human donor with multiple sclerosis. This CDR3 is CASSPPSLSGGETQYF. The CDR3 DNA is TGTGCCAGCTCACCACCTTCACTATCCGGGGGCGAGACCCAGTACTTC.